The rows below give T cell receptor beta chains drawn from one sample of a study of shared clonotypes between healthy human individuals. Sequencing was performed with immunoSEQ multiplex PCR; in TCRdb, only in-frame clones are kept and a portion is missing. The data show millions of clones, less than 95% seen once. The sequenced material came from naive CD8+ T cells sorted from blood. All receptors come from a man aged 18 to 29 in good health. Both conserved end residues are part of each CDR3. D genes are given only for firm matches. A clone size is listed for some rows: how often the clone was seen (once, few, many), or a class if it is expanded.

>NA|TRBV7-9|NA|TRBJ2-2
CASSLVEVLFGELFF
TGTGCCAGCAGCTTAGTCGAGGTTTTGTTCGGGGAGCTGTTTTTT
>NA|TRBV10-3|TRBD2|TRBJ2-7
CAISDLDGGGDEQYF
TGTGCCATCAGTGACCTGGACGGGGGGGGTGACGAGCAGTACTTC
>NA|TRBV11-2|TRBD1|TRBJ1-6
CASSPVPGQGVSPLHF
TGTGCCAGCAGCCCCGTTCCGGGACAGGGGGTTTCACCCCTCCACTTT
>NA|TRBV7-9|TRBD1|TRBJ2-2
CASSTPGTGAPGELFF
TGTGCCAGCAGCACACCCGGGACAGGGGCACCCGGGGAGCTGTTTTTT
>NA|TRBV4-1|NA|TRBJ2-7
CASSPKPDSYEQYF
TGCGCCAGCAGCCCAAAACCCGACTCTTACGAGCAGTACTTC
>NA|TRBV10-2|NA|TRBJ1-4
CASSGYREALFF
TGCGCCAGCAGTGGATACAGGGAAGCCCTGTTTTTT
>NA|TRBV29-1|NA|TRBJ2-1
CSVVGTSLTYNEQFF
TGCAGCGTTGTCGGGACTTCTTTGACCTACAATGAGCAGTTCTTC
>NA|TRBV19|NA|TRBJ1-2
CASSPNSYGYTF
TGTGCCAGTAGTCCAAACAGCTATGGCTACACCTTC
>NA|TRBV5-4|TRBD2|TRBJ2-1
CASSLLRGADNEQFF
TGTGCCAGCAGCTTGCTGCGGGGGGCCGACAATGAGCAGTTCTTC
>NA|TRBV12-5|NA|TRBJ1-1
CASGFGEANTEAFF
TGTGCTAGTGGTTTTGGGGAGGCAAACACTGAAGCTTTCTTT
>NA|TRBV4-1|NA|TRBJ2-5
CASSQRGAEQETQYF
TGCGCCAGCAGCCAAAGGGGGGCAGAGCAAGAGACCCAGTACTTC
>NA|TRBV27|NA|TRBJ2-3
CASSLEWGFQTDTQYF
TGTGCCAGCAGTTTAGAGTGGGGCTTCCAAACAGATACGCAGTATTTT
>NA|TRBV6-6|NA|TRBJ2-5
CASSSLGPAETQYF
TGTGCCAGCTCTTCCCTGGGGCCGGCGGAGACCCAGTACTTC
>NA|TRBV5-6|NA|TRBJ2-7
CASSLGDGSTYEQYF
TGTGCCAGCAGCTTGGGTGATGGGTCCACCTACGAGCAGTACTTC
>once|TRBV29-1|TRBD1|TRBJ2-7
CSVRTGISYEQYF
TGCAGCGTTAGGACAGGTATAAGCTACGAGCAGTACTTC
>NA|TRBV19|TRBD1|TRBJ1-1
CASSMTGLLNTEAFF
TGTGCCAGTAGTATGACAGGGCTCTTGAACACTGAAGCTTTCTTT
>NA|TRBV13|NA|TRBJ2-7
CASSRNRDNEQYF
TGTGCCAGCAGCAGGAACAGGGATAACGAGCAGTACTTC
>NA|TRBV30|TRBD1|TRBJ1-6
CAWSAGQGNSPLHF
TGTGCCTGGAGTGCAGGACAGGGTAATTCACCCCTCCACTTT
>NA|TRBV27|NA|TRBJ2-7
CASGGTLSYEQYF
TGTGCCAGCGGGGGGACGCTCTCCTACGAGCAGTACTTC
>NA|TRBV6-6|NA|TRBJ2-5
CASSYLQGGRETQYF
TGTGCCAGCAGTTATCTCCAGGGGGGTCGAGAGACCCAGTACTTC
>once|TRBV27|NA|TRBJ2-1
CASWSLSSYNEQFF
TGTGCCAGCTGGAGCCTTAGCTCCTACAATGAGCAGTTCTTC
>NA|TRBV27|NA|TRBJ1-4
CASTSGGKLFF
TGTGCCAGCACCTCGGGTGGAAAACTGTTTTTT
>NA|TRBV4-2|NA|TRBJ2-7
CASSFQGGGAYEQYF
TGTGCCAGCAGCTTTCAAGGAGGGGGGGCCTACGAGCAGTACTTC
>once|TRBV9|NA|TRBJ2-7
CASSFPGAYEQYF
TGTGCCAGCAGTTTCCCGGGAGCCTACGAGCAGTACTTC
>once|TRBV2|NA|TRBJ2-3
CASRDYYTDTQYF
TGTGCCAGCAGGGATTACTACACAGATACGCAGTATTTT
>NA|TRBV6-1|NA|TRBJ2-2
CASEIPSSNGELFF
TGTGCCAGCGAAATCCCGAGCTCGAACGGGGAGCTGTTTTTT
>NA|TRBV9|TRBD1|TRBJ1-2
CASSVGQGNYGYTF
TGTGCCAGCAGCGTAGGACAGGGGAACTATGGCTACACCTTC
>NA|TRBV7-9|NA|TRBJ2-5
CASSPWDNQETQYF
TGTGCCAGCAGCCCATGGGACAACCAAGAGACCCAGTACTTC
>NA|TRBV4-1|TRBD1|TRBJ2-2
CASSRTGGNTGELFF
TGCGCCAGCAGCAGGACAGGGGGCAACACCGGGGAGCTGTTTTTT
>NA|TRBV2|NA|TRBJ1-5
CASSDPLTVNQPQHF
TGTGCCAGCAGTGATCCGTTAACAGTCAATCAGCCCCAGCATTTT
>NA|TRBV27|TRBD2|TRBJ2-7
CASTHFRTSGYEQYF
TGTGCCAGCACCCATTTTCGGACTAGCGGCTACGAGCAGTACTTC
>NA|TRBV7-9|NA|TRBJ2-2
CASSLAISGNTGELFF
TGTGCCAGCAGCTTAGCGATTAGCGGGAACACCGGGGAGCTGTTTTTT
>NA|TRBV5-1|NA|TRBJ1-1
CASSPNRENTEAFF
TGCGCCAGCAGTCCAAACAGGGAGAACACTGAAGCTTTCTTT
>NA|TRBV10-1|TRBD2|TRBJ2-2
CASSASGHTGELFF
TGCGCCAGCAGTGCTAGCGGCCACACCGGGGAGCTGTTTTTT
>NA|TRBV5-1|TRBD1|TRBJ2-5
CASSLLTNRDRGQETQYF
TGCGCCAGCAGCCTCTTGACGAACCGGGACAGGGGGCAAGAGACCCAGTACTTC
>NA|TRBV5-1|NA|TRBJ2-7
CASSLAGEGARYEQYF
TGCGCCAGCAGCTTGGCCGGGGAGGGGGCCAGGTACGAGCAGTACTTC
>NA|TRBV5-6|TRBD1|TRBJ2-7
CASSLPQGVHEQYF
TGTGCCAGCAGCTTGCCACAGGGGGTCCACGAGCAGTACTTC
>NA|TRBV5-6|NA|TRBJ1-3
CASSEDLSGNTIYF
TGTGCCAGCAGTGAGGACCTCTCGGGAAACACCATATATTTT
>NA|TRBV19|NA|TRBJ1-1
CASSPAAIYTEAFF
TGTGCCAGTAGTCCCGCCGCAATTTACACTGAAGCTTTCTTT
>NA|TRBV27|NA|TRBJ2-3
CASGLRGTDTQYF
TGTGCCAGCGGGTTGAGGGGCACAGATACGCAGTATTTT
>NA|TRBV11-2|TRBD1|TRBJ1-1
CASSFSQGANTEAFF
TGTGCCAGCAGCTTTTCTCAGGGGGCGAACACTGAAGCTTTCTTT
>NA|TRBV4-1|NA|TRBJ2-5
CASSPGPSRETQYF
TGCGCCAGCAGCCCGGGGCCTAGCAGGGAGACCCAGTACTTC
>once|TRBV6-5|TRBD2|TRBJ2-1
CASSYSWTSADNEQFF
TGTGCCAGCAGTTACTCTTGGACTAGCGCTGACAATGAGCAGTTCTTC
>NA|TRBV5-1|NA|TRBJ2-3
CASSLLPPEIRSIF
NA
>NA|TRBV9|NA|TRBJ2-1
CASSVAPWGDATYNEQFF
TGTGCCAGCAGCGTAGCCCCTTGGGGGGATGCCACCTACAATGAGCAGTTCTTC
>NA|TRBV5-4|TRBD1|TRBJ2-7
CASSPWTGSYEQYF
TGTGCCAGCAGCCCTTGGACAGGGTCGTACGAGCAGTACTTC
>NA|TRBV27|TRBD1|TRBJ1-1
CASSVGGWGTEAFF
TGTGCCAGCAGTGTAGGGGGCTGGGGCACTGAAGCTTTCTTT